Below are 22 T cell receptor beta chains sequenced from a single sample in a study of control samples from healthy donors and cancer patients. Sequencing was performed with immunoSEQ multiplex PCR; in TCRdb, only in-frame clones are kept and a portion is missing. The data show roughly 73,000 clones, over 75% seen once. The sample taken for sequencing was blood. The receptors originated from a man in his fifties in good health.

V is TRBV5-6 and J is TRBJ2-7, with TRBD2 identical over 13 bases. This CDR3 has 15 amino acids. The V gene's germline CDR1 is SGHDT and CDR2 YYEEEE. V was clipped by 5 bases and J by 1 base; unmatched bases: 3. The CDR3 here is CASRAGLAGSYEQYF. The CDR3 DNA reads as TGTGCCAGCAGGGCGGGACTAGCGGGATCCTACGAGCAGTACTTC.

The chain joins TRBV11-3 to TRBJ2-2; D is undetermined. This CDR3 comprises 13 residues. Germline V gene sequence: CDR1 SGHNT, CDR2 YENEEA. Trimming removed 1 base at V and 6 bases at J, with 6 bases between. CDR3 sequence: CASSLAGPGELFF. The CDR3 DNA reads as TGTGCCAGCAGCTTAGCAGGACCCGGGGAGCTGTTTTTT.

The CDR3 region is CASSRSGLGQPQHF. CDR3 sequence (DNA): TGTGCCAGCAGCAGATCAGGGTTGGGGCAGCCCCAGCATTTT. The chain combines TRBV3-1 (or the pseudogene TRBV3-2) with TRBJ1-5, with a possible D match to TRBD1 (5 bases). With 5 bases removed from V and 7 bases from J, the gap between germline ends came to 15 bases. The germline V gene encodes CDR1 LGHDT and CDR2 YNNKEL (reference sequence). CDR3 length equals 14 residues.

The rearrangement uses TRBV30 and TRBJ1-5, with 10 bases that match TRBD1. V was pared by 4 bases and J by 6 bases, with 3 bases of the junction left unmatched. Per the germline V gene, CDR1 is GTSNPN and CDR2 is SVGIG (reference sequence). The length of the CDR3 is 13 residues. CDR3 sequence (DNA): TGTGCCTGGAATCGACAGGGGGCTCAGCCCCAGCATTTT. This encodes CAWNRQGAQPQHF.

The genes are TRBV19 and TRBJ1-2, with D perhaps matching TRBD1 (5 bases). The CDR3 extends over 15 amino acids. V lost 1 base to trimming and J lost 7 bases, with 16 bases between them. Germline V gene sequence: CDR1 LNHDA, CDR2 SQIVND (reference sequence). CDR3 coding DNA: TGTGCCAGTAGTATAGGAGGGCAGGGACTCTCTGGCTACACCTTC. This encodes CASSIGGQGLSGYTF.

The J gene is TRBJ2-6, the V gene TRBV3-1 (or the pseudogene TRBV3-2), with a tentative D call TRBD2 (6 bases). CDR3 length equals 14 residues. The germline V gene has CDR1 LGHDT and CDR2 YNNKEL (reference sequence). V dropped 4 bases and J dropped 4 bases, with 8 bases sitting between them. CDR3 amino acids: CASSLGGGANVLTF. The CDR3, as DNA: TGTGCCAGCAGCCTGGGGGGAGGGGCCAACGTCCTGACTTTC.

This chain joins TRBV30 and TRBJ1-5; D ambiguous. With 0 bases removed from V and 3 bases from J, the gap between germline ends came to 9 bases. Germline loops: CDR1 GTSNPN, CDR2 SVGIG (reference sequence). CDR3 length equals 14 residues. Here the CDR3 reads CAWSVRQFNQPQHF. CDR3 in DNA: TGTGCCTGGAGTGTACGGCAGTTCAATCAGCCCCAGCATTTT.

This clone appeared a single time. V gene TRBV6-1 combines with J gene TRBJ2-4; D is unresolved. The CDR3 runs to 16 residues. Deletions cut 2 bases from V and 5 bases from J, with 16 bases between. Germline values: CDR1 MNHNS, CDR2 SASEGT. The CDR3 region has the DNA TGTGCCAGCAGTGAATTCGGTGGCAGGAGCGAAAACATTCAGTACTTC. Translation gives CASSEFGGRSENIQYF.

This chain joins TRBV6-5 and TRBJ1-3, with D possibly being TRBD1 (5 bases). This CDR3 has 14 amino acids. V lost 8 bases to trimming and J lost 0 bases, with 11 bases between them. In germline, CDR1 is MNHEY, CDR2 SVGAGI. CDR3 sequence: CASCKGPSGNTIYF. In DNA form, the CDR3 reads TGTGCCAGCTGTAAGGGGCCCTCTGGAAACACCATATATTTT.

The chain is built from TRBV3-1 (or the pseudogene TRBV3-2) and TRBJ2-7, with TRBD1 matching 7 bases. Germline CDR1 is LGHDT and CDR2 is YNNKEL (reference sequence). The ends lost 0 bases at V and 2 bases at J; junction bases unmatched: 7. The CDR3 has 16 residues. This CDR3 is CASSQDRGTEPYEQYF. In nucleotides, the CDR3 is TGTGCCAGCAGCCAAGATAGGGGGACAGAACCCTACGAGCAGTACTTC.

The chain links TRBV29-1 to TRBJ2-3; D gene ambiguous. The germline gives CDR1 SQVTM, CDR2 ANQGSEA. The V end lost 4 bases, the J end lost 0 bases, and 8 bases lay between the germline ends. This CDR3 has 13 amino acids. The CDR3 DNA reads as TGCAGCGTTGTTCCGGTTAGCACAGATACGCAGTATTTT. It translates to CSVVPVSTDTQYF.

Note on this clone: Other DNA sequences from this sample encode an identical CDR3 as well. This chain links TRBV9 with TRBJ2-5; 7 nucleotides align to TRBD1. The V segment lost 3 bases and the J segment 1 base; nucleotides outside the gene matches: 3. The CDR3 totals 14 residues. Germline CDR1 SGDLS, CDR2 YYNGEE. CDR3 sequence reads: CASSARQGQETQYF. CDR3 bases: TGTGCCAGCAGCGCAAGACAGGGCCAAGAGACCCAGTACTTC.

This clone is judged medium-sized. This sequence joins TRBV6-6 and TRBJ2-7; perhaps TRBD2 as D (5 bases). The CDR3 runs to 12 residues. Germline CDR1 reads MNHNY; CDR2 reads SVGAGI (reference sequence). The ends were cut back, 2 bases at V and 6 bases at J, with 8 bases in the middle. The CDR3 nucleotides read TGTGCCAGCAGTTACACGGGGTTCGAGCAGTACTTC. It is translated as CASSYTGFEQYF.

This sequence joins TRBV6-6 and TRBJ2-2; 7 nucleotides align to TRBD1. The CDR3 runs 14 residues. From germline, CDR1 is MNHNY and CDR2 SVGAGI (reference sequence). V dropped 5 bases and J dropped 8; count of bases not matched to a gene: 8. The DNA for the CDR3 is TGTGCCAGCAGTATTGACAGGGTTCGGGGGGAGCTGTTTTTT. This translates into CASSIDRVRGELFF.

V and J are TRBV28 and TRBJ1-4, with D perhaps TRBD1 (5 bases). V shed 6 bases and J shed 4 bases, with 21 bases lying between them. CDR3 length equals 17 residues. CDR1 is MDHEN and CDR2 is SYDVKM in the germline V gene. Written as DNA, the CDR3 is TGTGCCAGCAGCACATGGCGGGGCGGGATGGATAATGAAAAACTGTTTTTT. Translation: CASSTWRGGMDNEKLFF. The whole variable domain, filled in from reference TRBV28 and TRBJ1-4, reads DVKVTQSSRYLVKRTGEKVFLECVQDMDHENMFWYRQDPGLGLRLIYFSYDVKMKEKGDIPEGYSVSREKKERFSLILESASTNQTSMYLCASSTWRGGMDNEKLFFGSGTQLSVL.

This clone has more than one count but fewer than ten. The chain uses TRBV7-2 and TRBJ2-7; TRBD2 matches 14 bases. Germline values: CDR1 SGHTA, CDR2 FQGNSA. The CDR3 runs to 18 residues. With V trimmed by 2 bases and J by 7 bases, 13 bases remained unmatched. The CDR3 DNA reads TGTGCCAGCAGCTTACTGAAAGGACTAGCGGGAGGCCCAGGGGAGCAGTACTTC. Its translation: CASSLLKGLAGGPGEQYF.

This clone occurred once. The V gene is TRBV2, the J gene TRBJ2-2, with no clear D. CDR3 length: 13 amino acids. CDR1 and CDR2 from the germline V gene are SNHLY and FYNNEI. V lost 7 bases, J lost 4 bases, and 10 bases lay in between. CDR3 DNA: TGTGCCAGCAACAGTTACCTCACCGGGGAGCTGTTTTTT. It is translated as CASNSYLTGELFF.

The chain uses TRBV5-6 and TRBJ1-4, with 9 bases that match TRBD1. The ends lost 2 bases at V and 6 bases at J; junction bases unmatched: 5. There are 15 residues in the CDR3. CDR1 SGHDT and CDR2 YYEEEE come from the germline V gene. The CDR3 bases are TGTGCCAGCAGCTTCTGGGACAGGGTATATGAAAAACTGTTTTTT. This encodes CASSFWDRVYEKLFF. Using reference TRBV5-6 and TRBJ1-4 for the parts outside the CDR3, the full variable domain is DAGVTQSPTHLIKTRGQQVTLRCSPKSGHDTVSWYQQALGQGPQFIFQYYEEEERQRGNFPDRFSGHQFPNYSSELNVNALLLGDSALYLCASSFWDRVYEKLFFGSGTQLSVL.

The chain uses TRBV5-1 and TRBJ1-4; 7 bases agree with TRBD1. Germline values: CDR1 SGHRS, CDR2 YFSETQ. The CDR3 has 15 amino acids. V trimming: 4 bases; J trimming: 8 bases; junction bases outside the gene matches: 11. The CDR3 sequence is CASSTAGGSGEKLFF. The CDR3 DNA follows: TGCGCCAGCAGCACTGCAGGGGGATCGGGAGAAAAACTGTTTTTT.

This CDR3 is CASSSARRRNTEAFF. In nucleotides, the CDR3 is TGTGCCAGCAGCTCTGCCCGCCGGAGGAACACTGAAGCTTTCTTT. The chain has TRBV5-6 and TRBJ1-1; D gene unclear. Between the trimmed V and J ends, which lost 3 bases and 1 base, there was a span of 13 bases. The CDR3 sequence is 15 residues long. In germline, CDR1 is SGHDT, CDR2 YYEEEE.

The chain recombines TRBV5-1 with TRBJ1-3; D is uncertain. V was shortened by 5 bases and J by 2 bases, with 8 bases between the two germline ends. This CDR3 is 13 amino acids long. Looked up from germline, CDR1 is SGHRS and CDR2 is YFSETQ. The CDR3 DNA reads TGCGCCAGCAGTCCGGCTACTGGAAACACCATATATTTT. This codes for CASSPATGNTIYF.

The chain carries TRBV7-2 and TRBJ2-2; D ambiguous. The CDR3 runs to 15 residues. Germline loops: CDR1 SGHTA, CDR2 FQGNSA. With 5 bases removed from V and 1 base from J, the gap between germline ends came to 11 bases. The CDR3 nucleotides read TGTGCCAGCAGCCGGGCGCATCTGAACACCGGGGAGCTGTTTTTT. This gives the protein CASSRAHLNTGELFF.